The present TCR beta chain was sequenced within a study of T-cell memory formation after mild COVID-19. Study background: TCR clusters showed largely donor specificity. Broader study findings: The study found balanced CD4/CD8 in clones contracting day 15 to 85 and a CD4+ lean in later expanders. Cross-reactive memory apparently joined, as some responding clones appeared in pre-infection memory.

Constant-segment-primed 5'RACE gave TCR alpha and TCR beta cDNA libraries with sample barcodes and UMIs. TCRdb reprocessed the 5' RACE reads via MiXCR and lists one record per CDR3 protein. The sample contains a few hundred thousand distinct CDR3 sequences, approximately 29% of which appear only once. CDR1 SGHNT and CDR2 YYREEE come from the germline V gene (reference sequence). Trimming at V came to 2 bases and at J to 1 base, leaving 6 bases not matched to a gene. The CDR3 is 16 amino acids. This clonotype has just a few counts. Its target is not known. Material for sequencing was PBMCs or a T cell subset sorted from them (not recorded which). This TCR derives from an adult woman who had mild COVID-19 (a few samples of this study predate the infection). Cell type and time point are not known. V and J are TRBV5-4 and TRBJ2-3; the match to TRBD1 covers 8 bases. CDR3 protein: CASSLTVTGGTDTQYF. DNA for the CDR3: TGTGCCAGCAGCTTAACGGTGACAGGGGGCACAGATACGCAGTATTTT.